This entry describes one TCR beta chain. It was with random hexamers that 0.5 to 1 ug RNA was reverse transcribed. The authors amplified TCR beta CDR3 across 54 Vbeta and 13 Jbeta using immunoSEQ multiplex PCR. Via MiXCR, TCRdb re-called the immunoSEQ multiplex PCR reads, giving one row per CDR3 protein. The sample holds about 200,000 distinct CDR3 sequences, about 95% seen once. The entry originates in a study of CD8 T cells in Susac syndrome. Trimming cost V 4 bases and J 0 bases; bases outside gene matches: 2. Germline assignment: CDR1 SGDLS and CDR2 YYNGEE. This CDR3 comprises 14 residues. In blood CD8+ and CD4+ T cells, TCR beta underwent sequencing. Healthy donors served as age- and sex-matched controls.

The sample comprised CD4+ T cells from PBMCs. J is TRBJ2-7 and V is TRBV9, with 9 bases that match TRBD1. The sequence came from a human donor in good health. DNA for the CDR3: TGTGCCAGCAGCCGGGACAGGGACTCCTACGAGCAGTACTTC. It is translated as CASSRDRDSYEQYF.